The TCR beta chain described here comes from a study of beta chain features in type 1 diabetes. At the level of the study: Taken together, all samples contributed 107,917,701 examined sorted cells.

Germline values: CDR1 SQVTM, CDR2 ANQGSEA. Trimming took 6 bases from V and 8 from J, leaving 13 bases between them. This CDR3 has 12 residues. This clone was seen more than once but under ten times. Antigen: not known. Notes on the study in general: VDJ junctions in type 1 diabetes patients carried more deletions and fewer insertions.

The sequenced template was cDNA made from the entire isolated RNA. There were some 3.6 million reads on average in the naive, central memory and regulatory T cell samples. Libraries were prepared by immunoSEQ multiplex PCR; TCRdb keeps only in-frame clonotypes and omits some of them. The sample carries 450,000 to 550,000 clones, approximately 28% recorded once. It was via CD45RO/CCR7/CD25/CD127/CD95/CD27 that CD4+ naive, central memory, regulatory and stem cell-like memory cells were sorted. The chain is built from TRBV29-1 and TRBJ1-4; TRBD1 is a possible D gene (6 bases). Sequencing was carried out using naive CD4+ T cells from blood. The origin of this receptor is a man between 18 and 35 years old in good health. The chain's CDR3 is CSVMGGDEKLFF. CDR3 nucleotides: TGCAGCGTGATGGGGGGCGACGAAAAACTGTTTTTT.